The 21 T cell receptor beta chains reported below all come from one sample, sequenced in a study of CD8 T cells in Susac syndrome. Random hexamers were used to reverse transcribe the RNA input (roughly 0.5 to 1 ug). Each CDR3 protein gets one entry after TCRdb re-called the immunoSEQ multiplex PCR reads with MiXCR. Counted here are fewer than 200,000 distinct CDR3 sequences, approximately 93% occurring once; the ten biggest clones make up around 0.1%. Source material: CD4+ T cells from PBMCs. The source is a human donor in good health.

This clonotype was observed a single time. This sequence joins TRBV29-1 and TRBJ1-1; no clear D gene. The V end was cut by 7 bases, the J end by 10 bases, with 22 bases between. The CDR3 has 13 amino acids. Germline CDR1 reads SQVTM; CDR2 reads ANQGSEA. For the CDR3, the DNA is TGCAGCGCTAAAACCGGGCGGGAGAGAGCAGCTTTCTTT. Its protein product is CSAKTGRERAAFF.

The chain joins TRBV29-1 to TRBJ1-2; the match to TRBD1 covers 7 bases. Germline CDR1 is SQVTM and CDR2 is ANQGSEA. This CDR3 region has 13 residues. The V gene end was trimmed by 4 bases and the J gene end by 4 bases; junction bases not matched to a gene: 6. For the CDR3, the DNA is TGCAGCGTTGCCCTGACAGGGATCTATGGCTACACCTTC. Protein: CSVALTGIYGYTF.

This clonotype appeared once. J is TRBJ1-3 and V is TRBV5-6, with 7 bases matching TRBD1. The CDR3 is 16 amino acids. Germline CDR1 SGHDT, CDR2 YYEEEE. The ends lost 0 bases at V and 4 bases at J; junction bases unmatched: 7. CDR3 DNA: TGTGCCAGCAGCTTGGGACAGGGAAAGGGGGGAAACACCATATATTTT. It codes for CASSLGQGKGGNTIYF.

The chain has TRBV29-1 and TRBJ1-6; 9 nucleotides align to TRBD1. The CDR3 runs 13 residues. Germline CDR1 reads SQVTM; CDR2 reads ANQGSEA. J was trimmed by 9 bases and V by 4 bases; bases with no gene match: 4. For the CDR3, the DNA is TGCAGCGTTGGAACAGGGGGCGGTTCACCCCTCCACTTT. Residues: CSVGTGGGSPLHF. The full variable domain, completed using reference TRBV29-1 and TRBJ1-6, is SAVISQKPSRDICQRGTSLTIQCQVDSQVTMMFWYRQQPGQSLTLIATANQGSEATYESGFVIDKFPISRPNLTFSTLTVSNMSPEDSSIYLCSVGTGGGSPLHFGNGTRLTVT.

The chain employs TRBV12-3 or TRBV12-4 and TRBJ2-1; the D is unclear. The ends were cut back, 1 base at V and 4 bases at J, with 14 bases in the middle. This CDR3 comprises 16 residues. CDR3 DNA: TGTGCCAGCAGTTTAGATCCTATCCCGGAATACAATGAGCAGTTCTTC. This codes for CASSLDPIPEYNEQFF.

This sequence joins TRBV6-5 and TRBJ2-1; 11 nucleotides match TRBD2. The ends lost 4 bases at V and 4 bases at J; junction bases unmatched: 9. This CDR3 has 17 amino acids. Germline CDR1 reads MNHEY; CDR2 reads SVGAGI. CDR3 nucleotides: TGTGCCAGCAGTTCCAGAACCACTAGCGGGAGATACAATGAGCAGTTCTTC. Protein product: CASSSRTTSGRYNEQFF.

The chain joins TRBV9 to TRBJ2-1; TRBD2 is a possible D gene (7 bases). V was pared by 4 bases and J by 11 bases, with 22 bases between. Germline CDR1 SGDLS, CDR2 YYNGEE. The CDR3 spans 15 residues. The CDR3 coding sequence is TGTGCCAGCAGCTCCCAAGACCAGCCGGGGGGCAAGCAGTTCTTC. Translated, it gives CASSSQDQPGGKQFF.

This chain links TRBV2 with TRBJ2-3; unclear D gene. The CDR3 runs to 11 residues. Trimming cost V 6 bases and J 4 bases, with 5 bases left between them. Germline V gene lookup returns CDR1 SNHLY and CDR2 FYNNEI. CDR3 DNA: TGTGCCAGCAGGTTTGCAGATACGCAGTATTTT. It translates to CASRFADTQYF.

The CDR3: CASSVVASMGNEQFF. The CDR3, as DNA: TGTGCCAGCAGCGTAGTGGCTTCCATGGGCAATGAGCAGTTCTTC. The chain has TRBV9 and TRBJ2-1; D remains unclear. Germline lookup yields CDR1 SGDLS and CDR2 YYNGEE. The CDR3 length is 15 residues. V was shortened by 0 bases and J by 6 bases, with 13 bases between the two germline ends.

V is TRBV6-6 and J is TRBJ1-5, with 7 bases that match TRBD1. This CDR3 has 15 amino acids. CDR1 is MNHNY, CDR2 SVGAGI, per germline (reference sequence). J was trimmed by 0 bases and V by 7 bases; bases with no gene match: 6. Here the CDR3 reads CASKQGTYSNQPQHF. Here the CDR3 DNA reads TGTGCCAGCAAACAGGGGACTTATAGCAATCAGCCCCAGCATTTT.

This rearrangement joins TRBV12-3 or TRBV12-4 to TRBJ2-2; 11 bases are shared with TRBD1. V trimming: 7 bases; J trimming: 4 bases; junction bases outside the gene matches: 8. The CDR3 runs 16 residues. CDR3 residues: CASKGQGAFSTGELFF. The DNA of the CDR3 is TGTGCCAGCAAAGGACAGGGGGCTTTCAGCACCGGGGAGCTGTTTTTT.

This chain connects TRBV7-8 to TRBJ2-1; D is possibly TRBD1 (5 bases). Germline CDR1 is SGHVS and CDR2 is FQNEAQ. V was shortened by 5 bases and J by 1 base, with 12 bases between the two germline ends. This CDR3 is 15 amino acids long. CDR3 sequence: CASSAIQVSYNEQFF. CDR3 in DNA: TGTGCCAGCAGCGCGATACAGGTGTCCTACAATGAGCAGTTCTTC.

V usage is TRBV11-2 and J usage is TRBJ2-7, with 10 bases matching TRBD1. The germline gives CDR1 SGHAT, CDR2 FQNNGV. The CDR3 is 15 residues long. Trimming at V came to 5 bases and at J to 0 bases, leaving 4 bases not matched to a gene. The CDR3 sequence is CASSLGTGASYEQYF. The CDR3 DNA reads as TGTGCCAGCAGCCTAGGGACAGGGGCCTCCTACGAGCAGTACTTC.

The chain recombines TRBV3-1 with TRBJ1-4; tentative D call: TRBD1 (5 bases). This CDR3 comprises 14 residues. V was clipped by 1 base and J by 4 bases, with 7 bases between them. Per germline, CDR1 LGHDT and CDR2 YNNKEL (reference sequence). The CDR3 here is CASSQGRVNEKLFF. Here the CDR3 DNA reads TGTGCCAGCAGCCAAGGCAGGGTTAATGAAAAACTGTTTTTT. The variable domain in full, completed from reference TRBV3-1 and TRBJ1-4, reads DTAVSQTPKYLVTQMGNDKSIKCEQNLGHDTMYWYKQDSKKFLKIMFSYNNKELIINETVPNRFSPKSPDKAHLNLHINSLELGDSAVYFCASSQGRVNEKLFFGSGTQLSVL.

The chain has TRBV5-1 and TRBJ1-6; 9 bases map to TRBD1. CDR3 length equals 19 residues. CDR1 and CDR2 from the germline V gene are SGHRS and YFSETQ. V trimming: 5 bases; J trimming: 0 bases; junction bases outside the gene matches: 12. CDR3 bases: TGCGCCAGCAGTTACAAATCCGGGACAGGGTTCTCCTATAATTCACCCCTCCACTTT. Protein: CASSYKSGTGFSYNSPLHF. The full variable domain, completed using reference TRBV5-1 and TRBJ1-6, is KAGVTQTPRYLIKTRGQQVTLSCSPISGHRSVSWYQQTPGQGLQFLFEYFSETQRNKGNFPGRFSGRQFSNSRSEMNVSTLELGDSALYLCASSYKSGTGFSYNSPLHFGNGTRLTVT.

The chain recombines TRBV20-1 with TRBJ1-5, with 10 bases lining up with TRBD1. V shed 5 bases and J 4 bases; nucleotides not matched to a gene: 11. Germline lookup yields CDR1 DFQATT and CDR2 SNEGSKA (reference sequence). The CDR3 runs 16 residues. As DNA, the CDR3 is TGCAGTGCTCCGCACGGGACAGGGGTAAGAAATCAGCCCCAGCATTTT. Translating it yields CSAPHGTGVRNQPQHF.

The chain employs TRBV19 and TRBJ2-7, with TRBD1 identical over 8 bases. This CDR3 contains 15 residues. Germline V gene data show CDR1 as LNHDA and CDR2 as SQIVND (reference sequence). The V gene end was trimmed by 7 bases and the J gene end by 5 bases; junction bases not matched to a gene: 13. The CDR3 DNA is TGTGCCAGTACCCCCGGAGGGACAGGCCGGCACGAGCAGTACTTC. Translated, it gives CASTPGGTGRHEQYF.

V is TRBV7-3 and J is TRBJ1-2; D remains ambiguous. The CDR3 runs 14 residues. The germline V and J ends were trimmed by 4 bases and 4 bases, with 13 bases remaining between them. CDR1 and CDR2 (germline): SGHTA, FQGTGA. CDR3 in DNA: TGTGCCAGCAGCTCCTCTGGGAGGCTCTATGGCTACACCTTC. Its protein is CASSSSGRLYGYTF.

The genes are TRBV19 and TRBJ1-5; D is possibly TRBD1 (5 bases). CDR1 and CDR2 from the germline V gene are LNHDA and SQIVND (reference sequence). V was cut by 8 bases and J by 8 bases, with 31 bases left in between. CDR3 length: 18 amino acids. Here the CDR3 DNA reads TGTGCCAGTGCACCAACCAGCCTTGGGGGGGATGAGGATAAGCCCCAGCATTTT. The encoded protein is CASAPTSLGGDEDKPQHF. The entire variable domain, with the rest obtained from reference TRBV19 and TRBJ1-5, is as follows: DGGITQSPKYLFRKEGQNVTLSCEQNLNHDAMYWYRQDPGQGLRLIYYSQIVNDFQKGDIAEGYSVSREKKESFPLTVTSAQKNPTAFYLCASAPTSLGGDEDKPQHFGDGTRLSIL.

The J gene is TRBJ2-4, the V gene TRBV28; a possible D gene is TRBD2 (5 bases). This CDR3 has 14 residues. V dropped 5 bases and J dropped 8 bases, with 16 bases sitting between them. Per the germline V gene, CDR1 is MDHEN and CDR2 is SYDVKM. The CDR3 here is CASSPPGLRDIQYF. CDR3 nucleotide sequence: TGTGCCAGCAGTCCGCCGGGCCTGAGGGACATTCAGTACTTC.

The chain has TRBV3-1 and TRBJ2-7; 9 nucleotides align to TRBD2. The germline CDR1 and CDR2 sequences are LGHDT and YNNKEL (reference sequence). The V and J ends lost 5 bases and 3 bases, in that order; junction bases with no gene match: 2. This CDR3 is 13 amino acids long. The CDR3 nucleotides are TGTGCCAGCAGCGTTAGCGGGGGCTACGAGCAGTACTTC. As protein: CASSVSGGYEQYF.